The source of this TCR beta chain is a study of HIV-infected patients and healthy controls. About 480 ng RNA was reverse transcribed with alpha and beta constant-region primers. Alpha and beta chain libraries were made separately by chain-specific third strand synthesis with multiplexing indices. MiXCR was run by TCRdb on the 5' RACE reads, yielding one entry per CDR3 protein. The table shows about 5,500 distinct CDR3 sequences, with roughly 8% occurring only once. In this sample, this clonotype is medium-sized. Follow-up blood was drawn about 14 weeks, roughly three months, after antiretroviral therapy began. Whole blood was used without fractionation, so all unsorted peripheral T cells were included. Specimen: blood, collected during antiretroviral therapy. This receptor was identified in an adult with HIV infection.

The chain's CDR3 is CASSSQDPRGEKLFF. Written as DNA, the CDR3 is TGCGCCAGCAGCTCCCAAGACCCAAGGGGTGAAAAACTGTTTTTT. V gene TRBV5-1 combines with J gene TRBJ1-4, with D perhaps matching TRBD1 (5 bases). This CDR3 has 15 amino acids. CDR1 and CDR2 (germline): SGHRS, YFSETQ. The germline V and J ends were trimmed by 3 bases and 7 bases, with 16 bases remaining between them.